This T cell receptor beta chain was sequenced for a study of T cells after yellow fever vaccination. Whole-study context: SMART-Seq v4 Ultra Low Input served to prepare low-cell-number fractions. Broader study findings: Overall, a small share of clonotypes was seen in both CD4 and CD8 compartments. It was a weaker secondary response, yet one that peaked faster, at day 5 versus 15.

Looked up from germline, CDR1 is SNHLY and CDR2 is FYNNEI. The length of the CDR3 is 16 residues. Trimming stripped 0 bases from V and 0 bases from J, with 12 bases between. The sample holds a few counts of this clonotype. The antigen is not known. MiXCR was run by TCRdb on the 5' RACE reads, yielding one entry per CDR3 protein. The data show a few hundred thousand distinct CDR3 sequences, approximately 4% seen once. The rearrangement joins TRBV2 to TRBJ2-7; D possibly corresponds to TRBD1 (5 bases). The TCR comes from a young man who received the YFV17D yellow fever vaccine. Source: PBMCs, taken 5 days after the yellow fever booster vaccination. CDR3 nucleotide sequence: TGTGCCAGCAGTGAAGCCCGGACATACTTCTCCTACGAGCAGTACGTC. Translated, it gives CASSEARTYFSYEQYV.